This passage covers 13 T cell receptor beta chains from one sample sequenced in a study of blood T cells in healthy people across ages. A sample-barcoded 5' primer and a J-beta primer mix were used in a second PCR of about 7 to 12 cycles. TCRdb called the 5' RACE reads again in MiXCR, with one record for every CDR3 protein. The sample records around 790,000 distinct CDR3 sequences, under 55% being singletons. Source material: blood. Receptors originate from a man aged 55 to 70 in good health.

V and J are TRBV13 and TRBJ2-5; D not certain. The V and J ends lost 7 bases and 4 bases respectively, with 16 bases between them. Germline V gene lookup returns CDR1 PRHDT and CDR2 FYEKMQ (reference sequence). The CDR3 is 14 amino acids. The DNA for the CDR3 is TGTGCCAGCAACTCAGACTCTTTAAGAGAGACCCAGTACTTC. The encoded protein is CASNSDSLRETQYF.

J is TRBJ2-1 and V is TRBV29-1; D is uncertain. The CDR3 length is 15 residues. V lost 2 bases and J 6 bases, leaving 17 bases between the germline ends. Germline CDR1 reads SQVTM; CDR2 reads ANQGSEA. The CDR3, as DNA: TGCAGCGTTGAATTTGAGGACGCTAGTGGCAATGAGCAGTTCTTC. It translates to CSVEFEDASGNEQFF.

This clonotype was detected only a few times. The chain couples TRBV6-5 to TRBJ2-5, with TRBD2 matching over 7 bases. CDR3 length equals 14 residues. Germline V CDR1 and CDR2: MNHEY, SVGAGI. The V gene end was trimmed by 4 bases and the J gene end by 5 bases; junction bases not matched to a gene: 7. The CDR3 spells CASSLKRGHETQYF. The CDR3 DNA reads TGTGCCAGCAGTTTAAAGCGGGGCCATGAGACCCAGTACTTC.

This clonotype has just a few counts. The DNA of the CDR3 is TGTGCCACCAGTGATTTACAGGGGAATCAGCCCCAGCATTTT. Its protein product is CATSDLQGNQPQHF. The genes are TRBV24-1 and TRBJ1-5; 7 nucleotides line up with TRBD1. Germline V lookup: CDR1 KGHDR, CDR2 SFDVKD. The CDR3 has 14 amino acids. V gave up 1 base and J gave up 4 bases; unmatched junction bases: 0.

This clonotype occurred a few times. The chain combines TRBV12-3 or TRBV12-4 with TRBJ2-4, with D possibly being TRBD2 (5 bases). The CDR3 has 17 amino acids. Deletions cut 1 base from V and 0 bases from J, with 13 bases between. CDR3 region: CASSLEFGVLAKNIQYF. DNA of the CDR3: TGTGCCAGCAGTTTAGAATTCGGGGTTTTAGCCAAAAACATTCAGTACTTC.

The rearrangement uses TRBV4-3 and TRBJ2-2; tentative D call: TRBD1 (5 bases). This CDR3 region has 16 residues. The germline V and J ends were trimmed by 1 base and 7 bases, with 16 bases remaining between them. Germline assignment: CDR1 LGHNA and CDR2 YSLEER. Here the CDR3 reads CASSQAFKGPGGELFF. In DNA, the CDR3 is TGCGCCAGCAGCCAAGCTTTCAAGGGGCCGGGCGGGGAGCTGTTTTTT.

As regards this clonotype: At one of its ends the junction is not consistent with the germline gene, which may arise from a read error. This chain connects TRBV7-9 to TRBJ2-3, with 8 nucleotides matching TRBD2. CDR1 is SEHNR and CDR2 is FQNEAQ in the germline V gene (reference sequence). The CDR3 totals 16 residues. The CDR3 DNA is TGTGCCAGTAGCAACGGGGTAGCGGGGATCACAGATAAGCAGTATTTT. This sequence encodes CASSNGVAGITDKQYF.

The rearrangement joins TRBV20-1 to TRBJ2-5; D gene ambiguous. Germline CDR1 and CDR2: DFQATT and SNEGSKA (reference sequence). V dropped 6 bases and J dropped 2 bases, with 16 bases sitting between them. This CDR3 region has 14 residues. Here the CDR3 DNA reads TGCAGTGCCACCCCTAGACCGGTACAAGAGACCCAGTACTTC. Amino acid sequence: CSATPRPVQETQYF.

Only a few counts were recorded for this clonotype. This chain uses TRBV4-3 with TRBJ2-4, with D tentatively TRBD2 (6 bases). Deletions cut 0 bases from V and 2 bases from J, with 20 bases between. Germline V gene sequence: CDR1 LGHNA, CDR2 YSLEER. This CDR3 is 19 amino acids long. This chain's CDR3 is CASSQDRGGWGLTKNIQYF. For the CDR3, the DNA is TGCGCCAGCAGCCAAGATCGAGGAGGGTGGGGTCTTACCAAAAACATTCAGTACTTC.

The chain recombines TRBV20-1 with TRBJ2-1, with TRBD1 identical over 9 bases. This CDR3 has 16 residues. The germline CDR1 and CDR2 sequences are DFQATT and SNEGSKA (reference sequence). V was pared by 0 bases and J by 1 base, with 4 bases of the junction left unmatched. Here the CDR3 reads CSARDVTGGSYNEQFF. DNA of the CDR3: TGCAGTGCTAGAGATGTGACAGGGGGTTCCTACAATGAGCAGTTCTTC.

This clonotype was recorded a few times. The V gene is TRBV20-1, the J gene TRBJ1-2; 8 nucleotides align to TRBD1. The CDR3 is 14 residues long. V gave up 6 bases and J gave up 7 bases; unmatched junction bases: 13. Germline values: CDR1 DFQATT, CDR2 SNEGSKA (reference sequence). The CDR3 reads CSAHILDRDAGYTF. The DNA of the CDR3 is TGCAGTGCCCACATTTTGGACAGGGATGCTGGCTACACCTTC.

On this clonotype itself: Since the CDR3 does not end with the conserved phenylalanine or tryptophan, this likely comes from a read error. The rearrangement links TRBV20-1 to TRBJ2-1; tentative D call: TRBD1 (6 bases). This CDR3 is 11 amino acids long. V lost 6 bases and J 8 bases, leaving 11 bases between the germline ends. CDR1 is DFQATT and CDR2 is SNEGSKA in the germline V gene (reference sequence). In nucleotides, the CDR3 is TGCAGTGCGACTAACAGGGATGAGCAGTTCTTA. Protein product: CSATNRDEQFL.

The chain carries TRBV7-2 and TRBJ1-2; 7 bases line up with TRBD1. The germline CDR1 and CDR2 sequences are SGHTA and FQGNSA. The CDR3 has 15 residues. Trimming at V came to 5 bases and at J to 1 base, leaving 7 bases not matched to a gene. Here the CDR3 reads CASSPRQGFNYGYTF. CDR3 nucleotides: TGTGCCAGCAGCCCCAGACAGGGATTTAACTATGGCTACACCTTC.